This T cell receptor (beta chain) was observed in a study of T cell repertoires in cytomegalovirus infection (dated by TCRdb to between 2018 and 2021). Context from the whole study: Peptide stimulations targeted recently identified HLA-C-restricted CMV epitopes, whose presentation resists viral immunomodulation, together with well-studied HLA-B-restricted epitopes. Donor HLA type was relevant to the analysis, because carriage of CMV infection together with the matching HLA type was indicated by public TCR beta signatures.

Overall study outcomes, separate from this receptor: In both this cohort and an independent roughly 400-donor cohort, the cumulative frequency of public TCR beta family members distinguished carriers of CMV infection plus the relevant HLA type. In the ex vivo response, HLA-C-restricted CMV-specific TCR beta clonotypes were dominant, and in two of eight donors the single most frequent clonotype came from this HLA-C-restricted group.

Read against the paper, the sample's treatment or condition label means: in vitro stimulation with specific CMV peptide epitopes to enrich CMV-specific T cells. Sequencing used an Illumina HiSeq 1500. TCRdb reran the public reads through fastp at Q25 and MiXCR, keeping productive beta chains. Records with the same CDR3 protein are collapsed into one entry carrying the most frequent genes and DNA. The sample table records around 310,000 distinct CDR3 sequences; about 29% of these occur just once. The ten largest clones represent about 19% of the sample. Sequences SEHNR (CDR1) and FQNEAQ (CDR2) are obtained from the germline V gene (reference sequence). Between the V and J ends, shortened by 3 bases and 1 base respectively, the junction contains 16 bases. CDR3 length: 17 amino acids, cysteine to phenylalanine. CDR3 DNA is the only sequence kept; it has 51 bases, read in frame from the first base. About this clonotype itself: Which antigen it targets is not known. No quality values exist for individual bases; no much larger clone is one base distant.

This receptor was obtained from a human donor in good health (CMV status not recorded). Some clones in this sample may be carry-over from other donors' samples. The sample here was cultured PBMCs, taken from culture after CMV antigen stimulation. The chain was built from TRBV7-9 and TRBJ1-3, and the D gene may be TRBD1, 6 bases matching. The CDR3: CASSFLIGGLSGNTIYF. The DNA sequence is given as TGTGCCAGCAGCTTTCTGATCGGGGGGCTGTCTGGAAACACCATATATTTT.